These 8 T cell receptor beta chains were sequenced from one sample in a study of blood T cell repertoires in COVID-19. Some clones are missing from TCRdb's copy, which holds only in-frame ones; the method was immunoSEQ multiplex PCR. The table shows approximately 320,000 clones, with 90% occurring only once. The sample taken for sequencing was PBMCs or T cells enriched from blood (not recorded which). The receptors originated from a man in his sixties who had recovered from COVID-19.

This clone was detected only once. This chain joins TRBV7-9 and TRBJ2-3; TRBD2 matches at 7 bases. The CDR3 is 15 residues long. After removal of 5 bases from V and 6 bases from J, the junction contained 11 bases not matched to a gene. Germline values: CDR1 SEHNR, CDR2 FQNEAQ (reference sequence). CDR3 nucleotides: TGTGCCAGCAGCCGCCGGGACTATGGGTTGGATACGCAGTATTTT. It is translated as CASSRRDYGLDTQYF.

The V gene is TRBV21-1, the J gene TRBJ2-2; the table names TRBD1, a call not compared with the DNA. TRBV21-1 is a recognized pseudogene. There are 18 residues in the CDR3. Written as DNA, the CDR3 is TGTGCCAGCAGCAAAGGGGCCCCCCGCGTGAAGCACACCGGGGAGCTGTTTTTT. Translated, it gives CASSKGAPRVKHTGELFF.

This clone was observed a handful of times. This chain links TRBV6-2 or TRBV6-3 with TRBJ1-3; D is possibly TRBD1 (6 bases). The V end was cut by 6 bases, the J end by 2 bases, with 11 bases between. Germline V CDR1 and CDR2: MNHEY, SVGEGT. This CDR3 spans 14 amino acids. The CDR3 DNA is TGTGCCAGCAGCCGGACAGTTACTGGAAACACCATATATTTT. It yields the protein CASSRTVTGNTIYF.

The chain recombines TRBV14 with TRBJ2-3; TRBD2 matches at 9 bases. Germline CDR1 and CDR2: SGHDN and FVKESK. The CDR3 consists of 17 residues. V was clipped by 0 bases and J by 2 bases; unmatched bases: 6. The CDR3 DNA is TGTGCCAGCAGCCAAGATCGGCTAGCGGGGCCCACAGATACGCAGTATTTT. Protein product: CASSQDRLAGPTDTQYF.

This sequence joins TRBV4-1 and TRBJ1-6, with a weak D call TRBD1 (6 bases). The CDR3 extends over 15 amino acids. Germline assignment: CDR1 MGHRA and CDR2 YSYEKL. The ends were cut back, 6 bases at V and 6 bases at J, with 15 bases in the middle. DNA for the CDR3: TGCGCCAGCAGACCGCTGGGGGCAGGTAATTCACCCCTCCACTTT. This translates into CASRPLGAGNSPLHF.

The CDR3 DNA reads as TGTGCCATCAGTAGTACAGGGGTACGGGAGCAGTTCTTC. Translating it yields CAISSTGVREQFF. This chain connects TRBV10-3 to TRBJ2-1; 7 nucleotides match TRBD1. With V trimmed by 5 bases and J by 10 bases, 8 bases remained unmatched. Germline CDR1 is ENHRY and CDR2 is SYGVKD. The CDR3 is 13 residues long.

This chain's CDR3 is CAIPTGRATGELFF. CDR3 in DNA: TGTGCCATCCCGACAGGGCGCGCCACCGGGGAGCTGTTTTTT. The gene calls are TRBV2 and TRBJ2-2; 7 bases match TRBD1. Germline trimming cut 10 bases from V and 4 bases from J; bases unmatched to any gene: 9. The germline V gene encodes CDR1 SNHLY and CDR2 FYNNEI. This CDR3 has 14 amino acids.

This chain joins TRBV10-3 and TRBJ1-2; 7 bases match TRBD1. V trimming: 7 bases; J trimming: 4 bases; junction bases outside the gene matches: 12. Germline CDR1 reads ENHRY; CDR2 reads SYGVKD. This CDR3 is 15 amino acids long. The CDR3 DNA reads as TGTGCCATCACCCCTAATATAGACAGGGTCTATGGCTACACCTTC. Translating gives CAITPNIDRVYGYTF.